This is a list of T cell receptor beta chains from one sample in a study of early T cells in non-severe SARS-CoV-2 infection. In TCRdb, the 5' RACE reads were re-called with MiXCR into one record per CDR3 protein. Among 70,000 or so distinct CDR3 sequences, roughly a tenth were seen once, and the ten largest hold under 10%. Sequences were derived from whole blood, sampled at baseline. Every receptor here comes from an adult who was a healthcare worker with PCR-confirmed SARS-CoV-2 infection or an uninfected control (not recorded which). CDR3s include the opening cysteine and the closing phenylalanine or tryptophan. A D gene is named only where the DNA matches it firmly. Only part of the rows carry a size: once, few, many, or a class if the clone is expanded.

j_call	v_call	d_call	clone_size	cdr3_nt	cdr3_aa
TRBJ2-4	TRBV19	-	-	TGTGCCAGTATCGAAGACAGGGACCGGAACAGGAGGGACATTCAGTACTTC	CASIEDRDRNRRDIQYF
TRBJ2-1	TRBV7-2	TRBD2	many	TGTGCCAGCAGCCCACTAGCGGGGGGAACCTACAATGAGCAGTTCTTC	CASSPLAGGTYNEQFF
TRBJ1-2	TRBV9	-	-	TGTGCCAGCTCACTCTTTACTGGGGCGGACTATGGCTACACCTTC	CASSLFTGADYGYTF
TRBJ2-1	TRBV7-2	TRBD1	many	TGTGCCAGCAGCTTTCGACAGGGGGCCAACAATGAGCAGTTCTTC	CASSFRQGANNEQFF
TRBJ1-2	TRBV6-5	-	many	TGTGCCAGCAGTTACTACGGGAACTATGGCTACACCTTC	CASSYYGNYGYTF
TRBJ2-3	TRBV27	TRBD1	-	TGTGCCAGCACCGGGGGGACAGGGACAGATACGCAGTATTTT	CASTGGTGTDTQYF
TRBJ1-1	TRBV11-2	-	-	TGTGCCAGCAGCTCATGGGGAACTGAAGCTTTCTTT	CASSSWGTEAFF
TRBJ2-7	TRBV5-1	-	many	TGCGCCAGCAGCTCCTCACTAGCTTCCCACGAGCAGTACTTC	CASSSSLASHEQYF
TRBJ2-7	TRBV3-1	-	-	TGTGCCAGCAGCGAAGATTTAACACAGGGCTACGAGCAGTACTTC	CASSEDLTQGYEQYF
TRBJ1-2	TRBV18	TRBD1	few	TGTGCCAGCTCACCCACTTCTCTTAGGGACAGGCCCCGAAGCTACACCTTC	CASSPTSLRDRPRSYTF
TRBJ2-7	TRBV27	-	-	TGTGCCAGCAGTTTGGGCCCCGCAGGGAGCTCCTACGAGCAGTACTTC	CASSLGPAGSSYEQYF
TRBJ1-3	TRBV18	-	-	TGTGCCAGCTCACCATCCAACCAGGACATCTCTGGAAACACCATATATTTT	CASSPSNQDISGNTIYF
TRBJ2-2	TRBV11-2	-	many	TGTGCCAGCAGCTTAGTGAGAGGGCATGCCGGGGAGCTGTTTTTT	CASSLVRGHAGELFF
TRBJ1-2	TRBV19	-	few	TGTGCCAGTAGTCTCCCCGGGCAGGGCCTCTATGGCTACACCTTC	CASSLPGQGLYGYTF
TRBJ2-1	TRBV4-1	-	few	TGCGCCAGCAGCCCCGGTGGAGGGGAACCATACAATGAGCAGTTCTTC	CASSPGGGEPYNEQFF
TRBJ1-1	TRBV20-1	-	-	TGCAGTGCTCCGGATGGCAGGGGATACACTGAAGCTTTCTTT	CSAPDGRGYTEAFF
TRBJ1-5	TRBV9	-	-	TGTGCCAGCAGCGTAGGGGGCTTCAATCAGCCCCAGCATTTT	CASSVGGFNQPQHF
TRBJ1-1	TRBV30	TRBD1	many	TGTGCCGGGGACAGTTACACTGAAGCTTTCTTT	CAGDSYTEAFF
TRBJ2-5	TRBV29-1	-	-	TGCAGCGTTGAAGTATTTGGGGGGTTGGGGGAGACCCAGTACTTC	CSVEVFGGLGETQYF
TRBJ2-7	TRBV7-2	-	few	TGTGCCAGCAGCTTACTGGTCTCCTACGAGCAGTACTTC	CASSLLVSYEQYF
TRBJ1-4	TRBV5-1	-	-	TGCGCCAGCAGCTTGGTCACGGCAACTAATGAAAAACTGTTTTTT	CASSLVTATNEKLFF
TRBJ2-2	TRBV6-2/TRBV6-3	-	-	TGTGCCAGCACCCCGGACTTAAGCCCGACCGGGGAGCTGTTTTTT	CASTPDLSPTGELFF
TRBJ2-6	TRBV18	-	-	TGTGCCAGCTCACCACTAGACAGACCCCTCTCTGGGGCCAACGTCCTTTTC	CASSPLDRPLSGANVLF
TRBJ2-1	TRBV19	-	many	TGTGCCAGTAGTATAACGCAGGCCGCGGAGCAGTTCTTC	CASSITQAAEQFF
TRBJ1-2	TRBV18	-	few	TGTGCCAGCTCACCGGGCAGGGAGGACTATGGCTACACCTTC	CASSPGREDYGYTF
TRBJ2-1	TRBV6-6	TRBD2	many	TGTGCCAGCAGATTCGGACTAGCGGGGCTACATGAGCAGTTCTTC	CASRFGLAGLHEQFF
TRBJ1-3	TRBV14	-	-	TGTGCCAGCAGCCATACCGGGACAAGAAGAAACACCATATATTTT	CASSHTGTRRNTIYF
TRBJ1-2	TRBV11-3	-	-	TGTGCCAGCAGCTTAGCTGGAGAGCGATCGGGCTACACCTTC	CASSLAGERSGYTF
TRBJ2-7	TRBV10-3	TRBD2	-	TGTGCCATCAGTGAGTGGGAGGGTAACTACGAGCAGTACTTC	CAISEWEGNYEQYF
TRBJ2-2	TRBV30	-	few	TGTGCCTGGAGTGTAGGGCAATGGGGCACCGGGGAGCTGTTTTTT	CAWSVGQWGTGELFF
TRBJ1-3	TRBV7-2	-	-	TGTGCCAGCAGCATGGGACGGGTCTCTGGAAACACCATATATTTT	CASSMGRVSGNTIYF
TRBJ2-5	TRBV29-1	-	-	TGCAGCGTTGATCGGCAGCCGGAGACCCAGTACTTC	CSVDRQPETQYF
TRBJ1-1	TRBV6-6	TRBD1	many	TGTGCCAGCAGGCACAGGGGGAACACTGAAGCTTTCTTT	CASRHRGNTEAFF
TRBJ1-1	TRBV30	-	many	TGTGCCTGGAGAACCAATATGGGACTTGGTGCTTTCTTT	CAWRTNMGLGAFF
TRBJ1-6	TRBV10-3	TRBD1	few	TGTGCCATCAGCCCGGGGGACAGGGGATTGACTAATTCACCCCTCCACTTT	CAISPGDRGLTNSPLHF
TRBJ1-1	TRBV7-9	-	-	TGTGCCAGCAGCTCTCAAGAGAACACTGAAGCTTTCTTT	CASSSQENTEAFF
TRBJ2-1	TRBV7-2	-	few	TGTGCCAGCAGCTTCCCTGCGCCGAGCTCCTACAATGAGCAGTTCTTC	CASSFPAPSSYNEQFF
TRBJ2-7	TRBV30	-	-	TGTGCCTGGAGTCTTGGGGCCTCCTACGAGCAGTACTTC	CAWSLGASYEQYF
TRBJ2-2	TRBV9	TRBD2	few	TGTGCCAGCAGCGGTCCAGCGGGGGGGCCAACCGGGGAGCTGTTTTTT	CASSGPAGGPTGELFF
TRBJ1-1	TRBV9	-	few	TGTGCCAGCAGCGTAGCTGGGAGCACTGAAGCTTTCTTT	CASSVAGSTEAFF
TRBJ2-1	TRBV7-7	TRBD2	few	TGTGCCAGCAGCCGGGACTACACAAACAATGAGCAGTTCTTC	CASSRDYTNNEQFF
TRBJ1-3	TRBV10-3	-	few	TGTGCCATCAGTCGATCTAACACAGGAACGGGAAACACCATATATTTT	CAISRSNTGTGNTIYF
TRBJ1-1	TRBV29-1	-	many	TGCAGCGTTGAGAGGGTTGTGGGGGAGAACACTGAAGCTTTCTTT	CSVERVVGENTEAFF
TRBJ1-2	TRBV6-5	TRBD1	few	TGTGCCAGCAGTTTCGGACAGGGCTATGGCTACACCTTC	CASSFGQGYGYTF
TRBJ2-4	TRBV12-3/TRBV12-4	TRBD2	-	TGTGCCAGCAGTTTTTCGACTAGCGGGGGGCTCAGGAACATTCAGTACTTC	CASSFSTSGGLRNIQYF
TRBJ2-2	TRBV7-3	-	-	TGTGCCAGCAGCTCACGGGGGTTACTAGAGGCCGGGGAGCTGTTTTTT	CASSSRGLLEAGELFF
TRBJ1-5	TRBV2	-	medium-sized	TGTGCCAGCAGCACCCGGGGGATTCAGCCCCAGCATTTT	CASSTRGIQPQHF
TRBJ1-4	TRBV5-1	-	-	TGCGCCAGCAGCTCTGGGGTCACTAATGAAAAACTGTTTTTT	CASSSGVTNEKLFF
TRBJ2-6	TRBV9	-	few	TGTGCCAGCAGCCCGAGCCGGGGACAAAGTTCCCCTGGGGCCAACGTCCTGACTTTC	CASSPSRGQSSPGANVLTF
TRBJ2-3	TRBV18	TRBD1	-	TGTGCCAGCTCACCTGTGGGACAGGGTACAGATACGCAGTATTTT	CASSPVGQGTDTQYF
TRBJ2-5	TRBV9	-	-	TGTGCCAGCAGCGATAACACCGGAGAGACCCAGTACTTC	CASSDNTGETQYF
TRBJ2-3	TRBV5-1	-	many	TGCGCCTCTCGCCCACGACCCACAGATACGCAGTATTTT	CASRPRPTDTQYF
TRBJ1-1	TRBV7-2	-	many	TGTGCCAGCAGCTTAGGGACCTACACTGAAGCTTTCTTT	CASSLGTYTEAFF
TRBJ1-5	TRBV10-3	-	many	TGTGCCATCACCCCGGGTAGCAATCAGCCCCAGCATTTT	CAITPGSNQPQHF